These 23 T cell receptor beta chains were all obtained from the same sample, sequenced in a study of blood T cell repertoires in COVID-19. Profiling relied on immunoSEQ multiplex PCR, and the TCRdb table lists in-frame clones only, not all of them. The sample records 130,000 or so clones, about 76% being singletons. The specimen sequenced was peripheral blood. Source of these receptors: a man older than 75 with acute or convalescent COVID-19.

The chain employs TRBV6-6 and TRBJ2-7, with 8 bases aligning to TRBD2. The CDR3 totals 14 residues. CDR1 is MNHNY, CDR2 SVGAGI, per germline (reference sequence). With V trimmed by 4 bases and J by 3 bases, 5 bases remained unmatched. The CDR3 spells CASSSGTRGYEQYF. In DNA form, the CDR3 reads TGTGCCAGCAGTTCCGGGACTAGAGGCTACGAGCAGTACTTC.

The genes are TRBV6-6 and TRBJ1-5; maybe TRBD1 (6 bases). Trimming took off 8 bases at V and 0 bases at J, with 11 bases between the two ends. CDR1 is MNHNY, CDR2 SVGAGI, per germline (reference sequence). The CDR3 sequence is 14 residues long. The CDR3 DNA follows: TGTGCCAGCCAGGACAGAAATAGCAATCAGCCCCAGCATTTT. Translating gives CASQDRNSNQPQHF.

The V and J genes are TRBV2 and TRBJ2-5, with 8 nucleotides matching TRBD1. The J segment lost 4 bases and the V segment lost 7 bases, leaving 14 bases of the junction unmatched. The CDR3 is 16 amino acids. The germline V gene has CDR1 SNHLY and CDR2 FYNNEI. CDR3 nucleotides: TGTGCCAGCATGGGAGCGGACAGGGAAGCAGGAGAGACCCAGTACTTC. Its protein is CASMGADREAGETQYF.

The chain has TRBV5-6 and TRBJ1-3; no clear D. The CDR3 has 14 amino acids. V was trimmed by 2 bases and J by 2 bases, leaving 8 bases between them. The V gene's germline CDR1 is SGHDT and CDR2 YYEEEE. The CDR3 coding sequence is TGTGCCAGCAGCTTAATGGCAGCTGGAAACACCATATATTTT. Protein product: CASSLMAAGNTIYF.

This clone was observed a handful of times. The chain combines TRBV11-3 with TRBJ2-4; 10 bases match TRBD1. Unmatched junction bases numbered 9, after V lost 7 bases and J lost 3 bases. CDR3 size: 16 residues. CDR1 SGHNT and CDR2 YENEEA come from the germline V gene. In DNA form, the CDR3 reads TGTGCCAGCACGGCTAGGGACAGGGGAAGCAAAAACATTCAGTACTTC. Amino acids: CASTARDRGSKNIQYF.

This clone was counted only a few times. This chain uses TRBV3-1 (or the pseudogene TRBV3-2) with TRBJ2-3; perhaps TRBD1 as D (6 bases). Germline V gives CDR1 LGHDT, CDR2 YNNKEL (reference sequence). This CDR3 has 16 residues. Between the trimmed V and J ends, which lost 4 bases and 0 bases, there was a span of 14 bases. CDR3 sequence (DNA): TGTGCCAGCAGCCCCCGACAGGCAGAAAGCACAGATACGCAGTATTTT. This translates into CASSPRQAESTDTQYF.

The V gene is TRBV19, the J gene TRBJ2-7; 8 bases map to TRBD1. This CDR3 contains 13 residues. J lost 8 bases, V lost 3 bases, and 6 bases had no gene match. Germline V lookup: CDR1 LNHDA, CDR2 SQIVND (reference sequence). CDR3 amino acids: CASSIGRGLQQYF. The CDR3 coding sequence is TGTGCCAGTAGTATCGGCAGGGGGCTACAGCAGTACTTC.

The V call is TRBV29-1, the J call TRBJ2-7, with D maybe TRBD2 (5 bases). Germline-derived CDR1 and CDR2 are SQVTM and ANQGSEA. Trimming left V 4 bases short and J 7 bases short, with 20 bases between. This CDR3 is 14 amino acids long. CDR3 nucleotide sequence: TGCAGCGTTGGAAGCGGAACCCCCGCGAGGGAGCAGTACTTC. Translation gives CSVGSGTPAREQYF.

The chain links TRBV5-4 to TRBJ1-1, with 12 bases fitting TRBD1. The CDR3 loop spans 17 amino acids. The germline V gene encodes CDR1 SGHNT and CDR2 YYREEE (reference sequence). V was pared by 5 bases and J by 5 bases, with 13 bases of the junction left unmatched. The CDR3 bases are TGTGCCAGCAGATTCGGGACAGGGGGCGAGGTCGGTACTGAAGCTTTCTTT. Protein product: CASRFGTGGEVGTEAFF.

Only a few counts were recorded for this clone. The chain combines TRBV12-3 or TRBV12-4 with TRBJ2-2; D may be TRBD2 (5 bases). Trimming stripped 5 bases from V and 5 bases from J, with 9 bases between. The CDR3 contains 13 residues. The CDR3 DNA follows: TGTGCCAGCAGTAAGGGCGGGACCGGGGAGCTGTTTTTT. It translates to CASSKGGTGELFF.

This chain links TRBV7-2 with TRBJ2-1; D is possibly TRBD2 (5 bases). V lost 6 bases, J lost 0 bases, and 15 bases lay in between. Germline CDR1 reads SGHTA; CDR2 reads FQGNSA. The CDR3 spans 16 residues. The CDR3: CASSHKGDSSYNEQFF. The CDR3 bases are TGTGCCAGCAGTCATAAGGGAGATAGCTCCTACAATGAGCAGTTCTTC.

This clone turned up a few times. The chain is built from TRBV12-3 or TRBV12-4 and TRBJ1-6; D not certain. Trimming pared 6 bases from V and 8 bases from J, leaving 11 bases between. The CDR3 contains 13 residues. CDR3 in amino acids: CASRGGRDSPLHF. Here the CDR3 DNA reads TGTGCCAGCAGGGGAGGGAGGGATTCACCCCTCCACTTT.

V usage is TRBV11-2 and J usage is TRBJ1-6, with 10 bases that match TRBD1. Germline CDR1 SGHAT, CDR2 FQNNGV. This CDR3 contains 16 residues. Losses at the gene ends were 3 bases for V and 4 bases for J; bases not matched to a gene: 3. The CDR3 region is CASSLTGGGYNSPLHF. The CDR3 DNA reads as TGTGCCAGCAGCTTGACAGGGGGCGGGTATAATTCACCCCTCCACTTT.

The chain is built from TRBV10-3 and TRBJ2-3; 9 nucleotides align to TRBD2. The CDR3 runs to 16 residues. The germline gives CDR1 ENHRY, CDR2 SYGVKD. V shed 4 bases, J shed 4 bases, and the junction held 9 bases outside the gene matches. DNA for the CDR3: TGTGCCATCAGTGCCCGAATAGCGGGGGCCTCAGATACGCAGTATTTT. It yields the protein CAISARIAGASDTQYF.

The rearrangement links TRBV6-6 to TRBJ2-3, with D hard to call. The CDR3 totals 13 residues. Germline CDR1 MNHNY, CDR2 SVGAGI (reference sequence). Trimming stripped 6 bases from V and 2 bases from J, with 9 bases between. CDR3 region: CASRQKYTDTQYF. CDR3 nucleotides: TGTGCCAGCAGACAGAAGTACACAGATACGCAGTATTTT.

The genes are TRBV2 and TRBJ2-2; possibly TRBD1 for D (8 bases). Trimming shortened V by 5 bases and J by 3 bases, and 13 bases separated the two germline ends. The V gene's germline CDR1 is SNHLY and CDR2 FYNNEI. This CDR3 is built from 15 residues. CDR3: CASSITGGDTGELFF. CDR3 nucleotide sequence: TGTGCCAGCAGTATAACAGGGGGGGACACCGGGGAGCTGTTTTTT.

The rearrangement joins TRBV4-3 to TRBJ1-4, with a tentative D call TRBD1 (6 bases). The CDR3 extends over 14 amino acids. Trimming took off 6 bases at V and 9 bases at J, with 17 bases between the two ends. The germline gives CDR1 LGHNA, CDR2 YSLEER. CDR3 residues: CASSTRQEQQKLFF. The CDR3, as DNA: TGCGCCAGCAGTACTCGACAGGAGCAACAAAAACTGTTTTTT.

The chain carries TRBV20-1 and TRBJ1-5; D gene ambiguous. The V end was cut by 3 bases, the J end by 0 bases, with 6 bases between. The CDR3 length is 13 residues. CDR1 and CDR2 (germline): DFQATT, SNEGSKA (reference sequence). The CDR3 DNA sequence: TGCAGTGCTAGTGGGAGTAGCAATCAGCCCCAGCATTTT. Translation: CSASGSSNQPQHF.

V and J are TRBV3-1 (or the pseudogene TRBV3-2) and TRBJ2-5, with 7 nucleotides matching TRBD1. The ends lost 4 bases at V and 7 bases at J; junction bases unmatched: 12. Germline V gene lookup returns CDR1 LGHDT and CDR2 YNNKEL (reference sequence). The CDR3 loop spans 15 amino acids. The CDR3 is CASSPGQTIFSTQYF. The CDR3 region has the DNA TGTGCCAGCAGCCCGGGACAGACAATCTTTTCGACCCAGTACTTC.

This clone was counted only a few times. The chain employs TRBV9 and TRBJ1-2; 7 bases align to TRBD1. J gave up 5 bases and V 0 bases, and 13 bases lay outside the gene matches. CDR3 length: 17 residues. Looked up from germline, CDR1 is SGDLS and CDR2 is YYNGEE. CDR3 region: CASSVGTGASLRYGYTF. The CDR3 DNA follows: TGTGCCAGCAGCGTAGGCACAGGGGCCTCCCTAAGGTATGGCTACACCTTC.

The rearrangement joins TRBV29-1 to TRBJ1-2; D perhaps matches TRBD1 (6 bases). V gave up 6 bases and J gave up 6 bases, with 23 bases separating them. Looked up from germline, CDR1 is SQVTM and CDR2 is ANQGSEA. This CDR3 region has 15 residues. CDR3 bases: TGCAGCGTAAAACCCCAAGAACAGGGAAGGGATGGCTACACCTTC. Translation gives CSVKPQEQGRDGYTF.

The genes are TRBV28 and TRBJ2-1, with 12 bases lining up with TRBD1. Germline V gene sequence: CDR1 MDHEN, CDR2 SYDVKM. This CDR3 has 16 residues. V gave up 5 bases and J gave up 4 bases; unmatched junction bases: 6. The CDR3: CASSVGTGGIYNEQFF. The CDR3 DNA reads TGTGCCAGCAGTGTGGGGACAGGGGGCATTTACAATGAGCAGTTCTTC.

The rearrangement uses TRBV7-3 and TRBJ2-1; TRBD2 is a possible D gene (6 bases). This CDR3 spans 13 amino acids. Germline assignment: CDR1 SGHTA and CDR2 FQGTGA. V lost 5 bases, J lost 8 bases, and 13 bases lay in between. The CDR3 sequence: CASSPTSSYEQFF. The CDR3 DNA follows: TGTGCCAGCAGCCCGACTAGTTCCTATGAGCAGTTCTTC.